These 32 T cell receptor beta chains were all obtained from the same sample, sequenced in a study of cytomegalovirus exposure and HLA in healthy donors. Both 60 Vbeta primers and 13 Jbeta primers went into the PCR. TCRdb keeps only in-frame clones here, not all; method: immunoSEQ multiplex PCR. This table holds a few hundred thousand clones, approximately 70% found once. Sequenced input: PBMCs. The origin of the receptors is a female donor in good health and CMV-seronegative.

The gene calls are TRBV11-3 and TRBJ2-6; a weak D match, TRBD2 (5 bases). The CDR3 is made up of 16 amino acids. Trimming left V 1 base short and J 4 bases short, with 11 bases between. The germline CDR1 and CDR2 sequences are SGHNT and YENEEA. DNA for the CDR3: TGTGCCAGCAGCTTAGGGCCGGGAAGGGGGGCCAACGTCCTGACTTTC. This sequence encodes CASSLGPGRGANVLTF.

The chain uses TRBV25-1 and TRBJ2-2; TRBD2 matches at 8 bases. J was trimmed by 6 bases and V by 7 bases; bases with no gene match: 7. Germline V gives CDR1 MGHDK, CDR2 SYGVNS. The CDR3 length is 14 residues. CDR3 sequence reads: CASTPRGGAGELFF. The DNA of the CDR3 is TGTGCCAGCACTCCTCGGGGGGGGGCCGGGGAGCTGTTTTTT.

This clone is a singleton in its sample. The chain uses TRBV30 and TRBJ2-1; no clear D gene. Germline V lookup: CDR1 GTSNPN, CDR2 SVGIG (reference sequence). The V end was cut by 7 bases, the J end by 0 bases, with 13 bases between. The CDR3 consists of 14 residues. The CDR3 nucleotides read TGTGCCTCGTTCCAGACTCCCTCCTACAATGAGCAGTTCTTC. Its translation: CASFQTPSYNEQFF.

This chain uses TRBV2 with TRBJ1-2; 8 nucleotides align to TRBD1. CDR1 SNHLY and CDR2 FYNNEI come from the germline V gene. The CDR3 is 13 residues long. V dropped 8 bases and J dropped 4; count of bases not matched to a gene: 6. CDR3 residues: CASRTGPLYGYTF. CDR3 sequence (DNA): TGTGCCAGCCGGACAGGGCCACTCTATGGCTACACCTTC.

V and J are TRBV7-3 and TRBJ2-2, with 9 bases aligning to TRBD1. CDR1 and CDR2 (germline): SGHTA, FQGTGA. Trimming cost V 5 bases and J 2 bases; bases outside gene matches: 6. The CDR3 loop spans 16 amino acids. The CDR3 DNA is TGTGCCAGCAGCCCAGGGGGACAGGGAAACACCGGGGAGCTGTTTTTT. Encoded protein: CASSPGGQGNTGELFF.

This sequence joins TRBV30 and TRBJ2-1; no clear D. The length of the CDR3 is 17 residues. CDR1 and CDR2 from the germline V gene are GTSNPN and SVGIG (reference sequence). V was pared by 0 bases and J by 0 bases, with 15 bases between. The DNA for the CDR3 is TGTGCCTGGAGTGTGACTGCGCAGTGGAGCTCCTACAATGAGCAGTTCTTC. Translation: CAWSVTAQWSSYNEQFF.

This sequence joins TRBV11-3 and TRBJ1-2; D uncertain. V lost 5 bases to trimming and J lost 4 bases, with 8 bases between them. The CDR3 is 12 residues long. Germline V gene sequence: CDR1 SGHNT, CDR2 YENEEA. CDR3 in DNA: TGTGCCAGCAGCGACCTAGGCTATGGCTACACCTTC. The encoded protein is CASSDLGYGYTF.

The CDR3 spells CASSTKPGLAGFYEQYF. Written as DNA, the CDR3 is TGTGCCAGCAGCACCAAACCCGGACTAGCGGGCTTCTACGAGCAGTACTTC. This chain links TRBV7-2 with TRBJ2-7; 11 bases are a match to TRBD2. The V and J ends lost 5 bases and 3 bases, in that order; junction bases with no gene match: 12. CDR3 length equals 17 residues. Germline assignment: CDR1 SGHTA and CDR2 FQGNSA.

This clone was observed a few times. V is TRBV6-1 and J is TRBJ2-7; tentative D call: TRBD1 (6 bases). This CDR3 is 15 amino acids long. Germline V gene lookup returns CDR1 MNHNS and CDR2 SASEGT. Trimming left V 5 bases short and J 2 bases short, with 16 bases between. Here the CDR3 DNA reads TGTGCCAGCAGTTGGATCCGGGACAACGCCTACGAGCAGTACTTC. It translates to CASSWIRDNAYEQYF.

The chain couples TRBV11-3 to TRBJ2-3; no clear D gene. This CDR3 is built from 15 residues. Germline values: CDR1 SGHNT, CDR2 YENEEA. The germline V and J ends were trimmed by 1 base and 4 bases, with 12 bases remaining between them. CDR3 nucleotide sequence: TGTGCCAGCAGCTTAGGGCAGGTTGGCGCAGATACGCAGTATTTT. Its translation: CASSLGQVGADTQYF.

The genes are TRBV7-9 and TRBJ2-7; a weak D match, TRBD1 (5 bases). From germline, CDR1 is SEHNR and CDR2 FQNEAQ (reference sequence). V was cut by 8 bases and J by 0 bases, with 14 bases left in between. The CDR3 loop spans 14 amino acids. Here the CDR3 reads CASVDSLYSYEQYF. The CDR3 DNA follows: TGTGCCAGCGTAGACAGTTTATACTCCTACGAGCAGTACTTC.

The genes are TRBV6-1 and TRBJ2-7; the D gene is possibly TRBD2 (6 bases). V was shortened by 0 bases and J by 2 bases, with 8 bases between the two germline ends. Germline-derived CDR1 and CDR2 are MNHNS and SASEGT. The CDR3 runs to 14 residues. The CDR3 nucleotides are TGTGCCAGCAGTGAAGCGGAGGGAGCCTACGAGCAGTACTTC. This gives the protein CASSEAEGAYEQYF.

The rearrangement uses TRBV9 and TRBJ2-5, with a weak D call TRBD2 (6 bases). Trimming took off 2 bases at V and 5 bases at J, with 16 bases between the two ends. CDR3 length: 15 residues. Looked up from germline, CDR1 is SGDLS and CDR2 is YYNGEE. The CDR3 protein is CASSVRLGRDETQYF. The CDR3 nucleotides are TGTGCCAGCAGCGTCCGACTAGGGCGGGATGAGACCCAGTACTTC.

The chain is built from TRBV4-1 and TRBJ1-2, with 7 bases identical to TRBD1. Losses at the gene ends were 1 base for V and 5 bases for J; bases not matched to a gene: 7. The CDR3 is made up of 15 amino acids. Germline lookup yields CDR1 MGHRA and CDR2 YSYEKL. CDR3 protein: CASSQVDRAGYGYTF. CDR3 DNA: TGCGCCAGCAGCCAAGTCGACAGGGCTGGGTATGGCTACACCTTC.

V gene TRBV6-5 combines with J gene TRBJ2-7; 8 bases match TRBD1. Germline V gene data show CDR1 as MNHEY and CDR2 as SVGAGI. The CDR3 sequence is 15 residues long. The J segment lost 0 bases and the V segment lost 6 bases, leaving 7 bases of the junction unmatched. CDR3 sequence reads: CASRPGGMHSYEQYF. CDR3 sequence (DNA): TGTGCCAGCAGGCCAGGGGGCATGCACTCCTACGAGCAGTACTTC.

In DNA form, the CDR3 reads TGTGCCAGCAGTTTAGGGGGGGCTGGAAACACCATATATTTT. This codes for CASSLGGAGNTIYF. V usage is TRBV27 and J usage is TRBJ1-3; tentative D call: TRBD1 (5 bases). The CDR3 covers 14 residues. Trimming cost V 2 bases and J 2 bases, with 7 bases left between them. Germline V lookup: CDR1 MNHEY, CDR2 SMNVEV (reference sequence).

This chain uses TRBV30 with TRBJ2-7; 7 bases match TRBD2. The CDR3 consists of 15 residues. The germline V gene has CDR1 GTSNPN and CDR2 SVGIG (reference sequence). J was trimmed by 2 bases and V by 3 bases; bases with no gene match: 10. CDR3 loop: CAWRPRGREPYEQYF. The CDR3 DNA follows: TGTGCCTGGAGGCCCCGTGGGAGGGAGCCCTACGAGCAGTACTTC.

Only one count was recorded for this clone. V gene TRBV11-3 combines with J gene TRBJ2-3, with D perhaps matching TRBD2 (5 bases). This CDR3 comprises 14 residues. Trimming took 6 bases from V and 6 from J, leaving 16 bases between them. The germline CDR1 and CDR2 sequences are SGHNT and YENEEA. CDR3 protein: CASRPTLAGDTQYF. The CDR3, as DNA: TGTGCCAGCAGACCAACCCTCGCGGGTGATACGCAGTATTTT.

Concerning this clone itself: Other nucleotide sequences from this sample produce the same CDR3. The rearrangement uses TRBV7-9 and TRBJ2-1; 10 positions match TRBD2. In germline, CDR1 is SEHNR, CDR2 FQNEAQ (reference sequence). J gave up 5 bases and V 5 bases, and 9 bases lay outside the gene matches. The CDR3 length is 16 residues. The CDR3 DNA reads as TGTGCCAGCAGCCCGGGAACTAGCGGGAACCACAATGAGCAGTTCTTC. Encoded protein: CASSPGTSGNHNEQFF.

The J gene is TRBJ1-2, the V gene TRBV30, with no clear D. The CDR3 covers 12 residues. The germline gives CDR1 GTSNPN, CDR2 SVGIG (reference sequence). CDR3 region: CVSNPGGYGYTF. The CDR3 bases are TGTGTATCGAACCCAGGAGGCTATGGCTACACCTTC.

The genes are TRBV5-1 and TRBJ2-7, with 7 bases fitting TRBD1. The V and J ends lost 4 bases and 0 bases, in that order; junction bases with no gene match: 7. This CDR3 has 15 residues. Germline V gene data show CDR1 as SGHRS and CDR2 as YFSETQ. The CDR3 DNA reads as TGCGCCAGCAGCCTAAGACAGGGTCCCTCCTACGAGCAGTACTTC. It yields the protein CASSLRQGPSYEQYF. Using reference TRBV5-1 and TRBJ2-7 for the parts outside the CDR3, the full variable domain is KAGVTQTPRYLIKTRGQQVTLSCSPISGHRSVSWYQQTPGQGLQFLFEYFSETQRNKGNFPGRFSGRQFSNSRSEMNVSTLELGDSALYLCASSLRQGPSYEQYFGPGTRLTVT.

The CDR3 is CASKRVSVRASNQPQHF. The CDR3 DNA follows: TGTGCCAGTAAGCGGGTATCCGTCCGGGCTAGCAATCAGCCCCAGCATTTT. The genes are TRBV19 and TRBJ1-5; no clear D. V was clipped by 7 bases and J by 0 bases, with 19 bases between them. This CDR3 contains 17 residues. Germline V gene data show CDR1 as LNHDA and CDR2 as SQIVND (reference sequence).

The chain couples TRBV28 to TRBJ1-1, with D tentatively TRBD1 (6 bases). This CDR3 spans 16 amino acids. Trimming shortened V by 5 bases and J by 6 bases, and 22 bases separated the two germline ends. CDR1 is MDHEN and CDR2 is SYDVKM in the germline V gene. CDR3 region: CASSLPAQGPLAEAFF. CDR3 in DNA: TGTGCCAGCAGTCTACCGGCACAGGGCCCCCTCGCTGAAGCTTTCTTT.

The V call is TRBV27, the J call TRBJ1-6; no firm D call. Trimming removed 3 bases from V and 9 bases from J, with 12 bases in between. Germline loops: CDR1 MNHEY, CDR2 SMNVEV (reference sequence). The CDR3 sequence is 14 residues long. CDR3 protein: CASSLSEDSSPLHF. The CDR3 nucleotides are TGTGCCAGCAGTTTGAGTGAGGATAGTTCACCCCTCCACTTT.

The chain joins TRBV7-6 to TRBJ2-5; 10 positions agree with TRBD2. CDR3 length: 16 residues. The germline V gene has CDR1 SGHVS and CDR2 FNYEAQ. After removal of 5 bases from V and 10 bases from J, the junction contained 16 bases not matched to a gene. The CDR3 loop reads CASSKGIVAGGEGQYF. The CDR3 nucleotides are TGTGCCAGCAGCAAAGGGATAGTAGCGGGAGGAGAGGGCCAGTACTTC.

The chain joins TRBV7-6 to TRBJ1-5, with D maybe TRBD1 (6 bases). The CDR3 covers 14 residues. CDR1 is SGHVS, CDR2 FNYEAQ, per germline. Trimming took off 4 bases at V and 0 bases at J, with 7 bases between the two ends. CDR3 DNA sequence: TGTGCCAGCAGCTGGGGGCCTAGCAATCAGCCCCAGCATTTT. This encodes CASSWGPSNQPQHF.

The CDR3 DNA sequence: TGTGCCAGCAGCCCAGGCCTGCTAGCGGGATACAATGAGCAGTTCTTC. It codes for CASSPGLLAGYNEQFF. This chain connects TRBV9 to TRBJ2-1, with 9 bases aligning to TRBD2. CDR1 is SGDLS and CDR2 is YYNGEE in the germline V gene. This CDR3 is built from 16 residues. The V segment lost 4 bases and the J segment 4 bases; nucleotides outside the gene matches: 9. Filled out from reference TRBV9 and TRBJ2-1, the complete variable domain reads DSGVTQTPKHLITATGQRVTLRCSPRSGDLSVYWYQQSLDQGLQFLIQYYNGEERAKGNILERFSAQQFPDLHSELNLSSLELGDSALYFCASSPGLLAGYNEQFFGPGTRLTVL.

This chain links TRBV18 with TRBJ2-3, with 7 bases that match TRBD1. This CDR3 contains 13 residues. Germline CDR1 is KGHSH and CDR2 is LQKENI. With V trimmed by 3 bases and J by 8 bases, 5 bases remained unmatched. In nucleotides, the CDR3 is TGTGCCAGCTCACCCGACAGGGATGGTACGCAGTATTTT. It yields the protein CASSPDRDGTQYF.

The chain employs TRBV28 and TRBJ1-4; the D gene is possibly TRBD1 (5 bases). CDR1 and CDR2 from the germline V gene are MDHEN and SYDVKM. This CDR3 has 13 amino acids. V was clipped by 4 bases and J by 7 bases, with 10 bases between them. CDR3 bases: TGTGCCAGCAGTTCCCAGGGAAGTGAAAAACTGTTTTTT. It encodes CASSSQGSEKLFF.

This chain joins TRBV6-5 and TRBJ2-1; TRBD2 is a possible D gene (5 bases). The CDR3 has 13 amino acids. Germline lookup yields CDR1 MNHEY and CDR2 SVGAGI. Trimming pared 2 bases from V and 4 bases from J, leaving 6 bases between. The CDR3 is CASSYEGYNEQFF. The CDR3 coding sequence is TGTGCCAGCAGTTACGAGGGTTACAATGAGCAGTTCTTC.

This clone was detected only once. This CDR3 is also generated by other DNA sequences in the sample. The rearrangement joins TRBV27 to TRBJ1-1; 7 bases fit TRBD1. The CDR3 spans 14 residues. CDR1 and CDR2 (germline): MNHEY, SMNVEV (reference sequence). V dropped 6 bases and J dropped 6; count of bases not matched to a gene: 10. CDR3 sequence reads: CASSFGAGGAEAFF. The CDR3 nucleotides read TGTGCCAGCAGCTTCGGGGCAGGGGGTGCTGAAGCTTTCTTT.

The chain has TRBV11-2 and TRBJ2-5; maybe TRBD1 (6 bases). The CDR3 is made up of 14 amino acids. V was pared by 10 bases and J by 0 bases, with 15 bases between. Germline V lookup: CDR1 SGHAT, CDR2 FQNNGV. CDR3 in amino acids: CATQGSGHQETQYF. DNA of the CDR3: TGTGCCACCCAGGGGTCGGGGCACCAAGAGACCCAGTACTTC.